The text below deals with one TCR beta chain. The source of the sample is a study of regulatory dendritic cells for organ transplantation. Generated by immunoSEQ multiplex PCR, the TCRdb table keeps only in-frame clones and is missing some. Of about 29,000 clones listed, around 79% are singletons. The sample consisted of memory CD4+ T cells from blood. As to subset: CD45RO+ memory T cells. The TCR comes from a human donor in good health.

CDR3 sequence: CASRFWDGGKF. CDR3 DNA sequence: TGTGCAAGTCGCTTTTGGGACGGGGGAAAATTC. V gene TRBV12-2 combines with J gene TRBJ2-7; TRBD2 is the table's D call and was not checked against the DNA. TRBV12-2 has pseudogene status. CDR3 length equals 11 residues.